The 20 T cell receptor beta chains given below trace back to one sample, sequenced in a study of monozygotic twins with inflammatory bowel disease. For each CDR3 protein, TCRdb gives one entry from its re-call of the 5' RACE reads, without DNA. Recorded for this sample: around 450,000 distinct CDR3 sequences. What was sequenced was blood. The receptors shown here come from a human donor with ulcerative colitis or Crohn's disease, or a healthy co-twin of an affected twin (not recorded which).

The rearrangement uses TRBV15 and TRBJ1-5; the TRBD1 assignment by TCRdb is unverifiable without DNA. CDR3 length: 15 amino acids. Germline CDR1 is LNHNV and CDR2 is YYDKDF (reference sequence). The CDR3 loop is CATSRVMGGNQPQHF.

V usage is TRBV12-3 or TRBV12-4 and J usage is TRBJ1-5; TCRdb indicates TRBD1, and absent DNA this call remains unverified. This CDR3 contains 16 residues. CDR3 in amino acids: CASSLGPRVLNQPQHF.

The rearrangement links TRBV6-5 to TRBJ1-1; the TRBD1 assignment by TCRdb is unverifiable without DNA. This CDR3 comprises 14 residues. Germline lookup yields CDR1 MNHEY and CDR2 SVGAGI. The CDR3 region is CASSLQVGRTEAFF.

This sequence joins TRBV5-1 and TRBJ1-1. This CDR3 spans 15 amino acids. CDR1 and CDR2 (germline): SGHRS, YFSETQ. The CDR3 here is CASSLVATRGGEAFF.

V and J are TRBV6-5 and TRBJ1-1. The CDR3 covers 14 residues. Per germline, CDR1 MNHEY and CDR2 SVGAGI. CDR3 region: CASSSGRIGTEAFF.

V and J are TRBV4-1 and TRBJ2-5; with no DNA, the TCRdb D assignment of TRBD1 cannot be verified. Germline values: CDR1 MGHRA, CDR2 YSYEKL. This CDR3 contains 14 residues. CDR3 sequence reads: CASSLNGGQETQYF.

This sequence joins TRBV7-2 and TRBJ2-3; TCRdb gives TRBD2 as the D gene, but with no DNA this cannot be confirmed. This CDR3 region has 16 residues. Germline CDR1 and CDR2: SGHTA and FQGNSA. CDR3 sequence reads: CASSRSGRAVADTQYF. Combining the CDR3 with reference TRBV7-2 and TRBJ2-3 gives the whole variable domain GAGVSQSPSNKVTEKGKDVELRCDPISGHTALYWYRQSLGQGLEFLIYFQGNSAPDKSGLPSDRFSAERTGGSVSTLTIQRTQQEDSAVYLCASSRSGRAVADTQYFGPGTRLTVL.

The chain combines TRBV19 with TRBJ2-2; lacking DNA, the TRBD2 call made by TCRdb goes unchecked. The CDR3 consists of 17 residues. Germline values: CDR1 LNHDA, CDR2 SQIVND (reference sequence). The CDR3: CASSIVGLAGSSGELFF.

This CDR3 reads CATSDSGASVYNEQFF. The chain couples TRBV24-1 to TRBJ2-1; the D gene TCRdb calls, TRBD1, cannot be checked with no DNA. This CDR3 is 16 amino acids long. Germline CDR1 and CDR2: KGHDR and SFDVKD.

V gene TRBV19 combines with J gene TRBJ1-1; TCRdb gives TRBD1 as the D gene, but with no DNA this cannot be confirmed. CDR3 length: 16 residues. Germline CDR1 LNHDA, CDR2 SQIVND (reference sequence). The CDR3 sequence: CASSDPGQGRNTEAFF.

The chain employs TRBV20-1 and TRBJ1-1; absent DNA, TCRdb's TRBD1 call cannot be checked. Germline CDR1 DFQATT, CDR2 SNEGSKA (reference sequence). The CDR3 has 13 residues. Here the CDR3 reads CSASGTANTEAFF.

This chain joins TRBV7-3 and TRBJ2-1; TCRdb returns TRBD2, unconfirmable since there is no DNA. Per germline, CDR1 SGHTA and CDR2 FQGTGA. CDR3 length: 16 residues. The CDR3: CASSLWASGSFDEQFF.

V gene TRBV30 combines with J gene TRBJ1-6; the TRBD1 assignment by TCRdb is unverifiable without DNA. From germline, CDR1 is GTSNPN and CDR2 SVGIG (reference sequence). This CDR3 has 15 residues. The CDR3 loop is CAWNLWPGGDSPLHF.

The chain employs TRBV7-8 and TRBJ1-1; TCRdb's assignment of TRBD1 cannot be checked, as there is no DNA. Per the germline V gene, CDR1 is SGHVS and CDR2 is FQNEAQ. This CDR3 is 16 amino acids long. The CDR3 sequence is CASGGGGDIMNTEAFF.

The J gene is TRBJ2-1, the V gene TRBV5-1; TCRdb outputs TRBD2, but without DNA this stays unchecked. Germline V lookup: CDR1 SGHRS, CDR2 YFSETQ. This CDR3 has 16 residues. CDR3 sequence reads: CASSLAEGGRSNEQFF. Full variable domain (rest looked up from reference TRBV5-1 and TRBJ2-1): KAGVTQTPRYLIKTRGQQVTLSCSPISGHRSVSWYQQTPGQGLQFLFEYFSETQRNKGNFPGRFSGRQFSNSRSEMNVSTLELGDSALYLCASSLAEGGRSNEQFFGPGTRLTVL.

The chain recombines TRBV24-1 with TRBJ2-1; TCRdb names TRBD2, which stays unverified in the absence of DNA. The CDR3 covers 16 residues. Germline V CDR1 and CDR2: KGHDR, SFDVKD. Here the CDR3 reads CATSGTKSGINNEQFF.

The rearrangement links TRBV12-3 or TRBV12-4 to TRBJ2-5; the TCRdb D gene call, TRBD2, has no DNA to confirm it. The CDR3 extends over 15 amino acids. This CDR3 is CASSLNPGPRETQYF.

The chain couples TRBV10-3 to TRBJ1-1. This CDR3 is 12 amino acids long. The germline CDR1 and CDR2 sequences are ENHRY and SYGVKD. CDR3 sequence: CAISEDGTEAFF.

The chain joins TRBV7-2 to TRBJ1-2. This CDR3 is 16 amino acids long. Germline CDR1 reads SGHTA; CDR2 reads FQGNSA. The CDR3 loop is CASSLERRAGSGGYTF. Looking up the rest from reference TRBV7-2 and TRBJ1-2 gives the full variable domain: GAGVSQSPSNKVTEKGKDVELRCDPISGHTALYWYRQSLGQGLEFLIYFQGNSAPDKSGLPSDRFSAERTGGSVSTLTIQRTQQEDSAVYLCASSLERRAGSGGYTFGSGTRLTVV.

The chain carries TRBV10-3 and TRBJ2-7; lacking DNA, the TRBD2 call made by TCRdb goes unchecked. From germline, CDR1 is ENHRY and CDR2 SYGVKD. This CDR3 spans 14 amino acids. Here the CDR3 reads CAISLAGGPDEQYF.